One sample yielded the 16 T cell receptor beta chains listed below, sequenced in a study of shared clonotypes between healthy human individuals. Generated by immunoSEQ multiplex PCR, the TCRdb table keeps only in-frame clones and is missing some. This table holds 2 million to 3 million clones, 80% to 95% found once. The sequenced material came from naive CD4+ T cells from PBMCs. Specified subset: CD45RA+ positively selected. These receptors came from a man aged 18-30 years in good health. Some clones in this sample may be carry-over from other donors' samples.

The chain is built from TRBV19 and TRBJ2-6; possibly TRBD1 or TRBD2 for D (5 bases each). Germline V gene sequence: CDR1 LNHDA, CDR2 SQIVND (reference sequence). Between the trimmed V and J ends, which lost 5 bases and 2 bases, there was a span of 10 bases. The CDR3 consists of 15 residues. CDR3 coding DNA: TGTGCCAGTAGTCCCGGGACGGCTGGGGCCAACGTCCTGACTTTC. It yields the protein CASSPGTAGANVLTF.

The genes are TRBV28 and TRBJ2-7; 7 nucleotides line up with TRBD1. The CDR3 is 13 residues long. From germline, CDR1 is MDHEN and CDR2 SYDVKM. The J segment lost 4 bases and the V segment lost 6 bases, leaving 6 bases of the junction unmatched. The CDR3 coding sequence is TGTGCCAGCAGCACAGGGGCGAGATACGAGCAGTACTTC. Protein sequence: CASSTGARYEQYF. The variable domain in full, completed from reference TRBV28 and TRBJ2-7, reads DVKVTQSSRYLVKRTGEKVFLECVQDMDHENMFWYRQDPGLGLRLIYFSYDVKMKEKGDIPEGYSVSREKKERFSLILESASTNQTSMYLCASSTGARYEQYFGPGTRLTVT.

The V gene is TRBV2, the J gene TRBJ2-3; 7 nucleotides match TRBD2. V lost 7 bases and J lost 2; bases outside the gene matches: 9. Germline loops: CDR1 SNHLY, CDR2 FYNNEI. The CDR3 has 15 residues. The CDR3: CASKEGLLSTDTQYF. CDR3 DNA: TGTGCCAGCAAAGAGGGACTACTTTCCACAGATACGCAGTATTTT. Using reference TRBV2 and TRBJ2-3 for the parts outside the CDR3, the full variable domain is EPEVTQTPSHQVTQMGQEVILRCVPISNHLYFYWYRQILGQKVEFLVSFYNNEISEKSEIFDDQFSVERPDGSNFTLKIRSTKLEDSAMYFCASKEGLLSTDTQYFGPGTRLTVL.

The chain carries TRBV7-7 and TRBJ2-3; D unclear. The CDR3 is made up of 13 amino acids. The germline V and J ends were trimmed by 2 bases and 5 bases, with 8 bases remaining between them. Per germline, CDR1 SSHAT and CDR2 FNYEAQ (reference sequence). The CDR3 region is CASSLWDQDTQYF. The CDR3 bases are TGTGCCAGCAGCTTATGGGATCAAGATACGCAGTATTTT.

On this clone itself: The same CDR3 also results from other DNA sequences found in this sample. This chain connects TRBV2 to TRBJ2-6; D not resolved. This CDR3 is 14 amino acids long. The germline gives CDR1 SNHLY, CDR2 FYNNEI. Trimming stripped 6 bases from V and 0 bases from J, with 6 bases between. The CDR3 loop is CASSPSSGANVLTF. In nucleotides, the CDR3 is TGTGCCAGCAGCCCGAGCTCTGGGGCCAACGTCCTGACTTTC.

The chain carries TRBV30 and TRBJ2-2; no reliable D call. The V gene's germline CDR1 is GTSNPN and CDR2 SVGIG (reference sequence). Trimming shortened V by 0 bases and J by 1 base, and 12 bases separated the two germline ends. CDR3 length: 16 residues. CDR3 residues: CAWSVNDWQNTGELFF. DNA of the CDR3: TGTGCCTGGAGTGTTAATGACTGGCAGAACACCGGGGAGCTGTTTTTT.

The J gene is TRBJ2-7, the V gene TRBV5-1; either TRBD1 or TRBD2 may fit D (6 bases each). Germline V CDR1 and CDR2: SGHRS, YFSETQ. V lost 3 bases, J lost 4 bases, and 17 bases lay in between. The CDR3 extends over 15 amino acids. The DNA of the CDR3 is TGCGCCAGCAGCTCCATCGGGGGCGCGAGGTACGAGCAGTACTTC. Translating gives CASSSIGGARYEQYF.

The CDR3 coding sequence is TGTGCCAGCAGCTTAGGGCTAGCGGGATCTGAGCAGTTCTTC. Amino acids: CASSLGLAGSEQFF. The rearrangement links TRBV11-3 to TRBJ2-1, with 9 bases identical to TRBD2. V lost 1 base and J lost 9; bases outside the gene matches: 4. The CDR3 consists of 14 residues. In germline, CDR1 is SGHNT, CDR2 YENEEA. Drawing the rest from reference TRBV11-3 and TRBJ2-1, the complete variable domain is EAGVVQSPRYKIIEKKQPVAFWCNPISGHNTLYWYLQNLGQGPELLIRYENEEAVDDSQLPKDRFSAERLKGVDSTLKIQPAELGDSAVYLCASSLGLAGSEQFFGPGTRLTVL.

The chain recombines TRBV7-3 with TRBJ2-2; 8 bases are a match to TRBD2. The germline V gene has CDR1 SGHTA and CDR2 FQGTGA. The junction had 5 bases not matched to a gene; V was cut back by 5 bases and J by 3 bases. The length of the CDR3 is 15 residues. The CDR3 here is CASSPGGADTGELFF. CDR3 sequence (DNA): TGTGCCAGCAGCCCCGGGGGGGCAGACACCGGGGAGCTGTTTTTT. Full variable domain (outside the CDR3, taken from reference TRBV7-3 and TRBJ2-2): GAGVSQTPSNKVTEKGKYVELRCDPISGHTALYWYRQSLGQGPEFLIYFQGTGAADDSGLPNDRFFAVRPEGSVSTLKIQRTERGDSAVYLCASSPGGADTGELFFGEGSRLTVL.

Worth noting for this clone: Other DNA sequences from this sample encode an identical CDR3 as well. J is TRBJ2-1 and V is TRBV5-1; the D gene is possibly TRBD2 (6 bases). Trimming removed 0 bases from V and 2 bases from J, with 9 bases in between. Germline values: CDR1 SGHRS, CDR2 YFSETQ. The CDR3 consists of 15 residues. DNA for the CDR3: TGCGCCAGCAGCTTGGACGGGAGTCCCTACAATGAGCAGTTCTTC. Translation gives CASSLDGSPYNEQFF.

This clone was detected only a few times. The V call is TRBV28, the J call TRBJ2-7, with unresolved D. The CDR3 has 9 residues. V dropped 8 bases and J dropped 7 bases, with 6 bases sitting between them. The V gene's germline CDR1 is MDHEN and CDR2 SYDVKM. CDR3 residues: CASGWEQYF. As DNA, the CDR3 is TGTGCCAGCGGGTGGGAGCAGTACTTC.

Comments on this clone: Within the sample, other DNA sequences also encode this same CDR3. This chain uses TRBV28 with TRBJ1-5; 8 bases line up with TRBD1. With 8 bases clipped from V and 1 base from J, the junction kept 4 bases outside the gene matches. The CDR3 is made up of 14 amino acids. Germline V gives CDR1 MDHEN, CDR2 SYDVKM. This CDR3 is CASLQGASNQPQHF. The CDR3 DNA is TGTGCCAGCCTCCAGGGGGCAAGCAATCAGCCCCAGCATTTT.

This clone has just a few counts. This chain links TRBV7-9 with TRBJ1-1; D call uncertain. This CDR3 contains 15 residues. V lost 3 bases and J lost 1, with 12 bases in between. The germline V gene encodes CDR1 SEHNR and CDR2 FQNEAQ (reference sequence). The CDR3 loop is CASSFFPGANTEAFF. The CDR3 DNA follows: TGTGCCAGCAGCTTCTTTCCGGGAGCGAACACTGAAGCTTTCTTT.

The chain employs TRBV19 and TRBJ2-1; 11 bases match TRBD2. CDR1 is LNHDA, CDR2 SQIVND, per germline (reference sequence). The CDR3 loop spans 15 amino acids. V shed 7 bases and J 7 bases; nucleotides not matched to a gene: 9. CDR3: CASTQLAGVGNEQFF. The CDR3 DNA sequence: TGTGCCAGTACCCAACTAGCGGGAGTGGGGAATGAGCAGTTCTTC.

The rearrangement links TRBV6-6 to TRBJ2-3; TRBD2 aligns across 8 bases. This CDR3 has 14 residues. J lost 10 bases, V lost 5 bases, and 11 bases had no gene match. Germline V CDR1 and CDR2: MNHNY, SVGAGI (reference sequence). The CDR3 here is CASSLGTSHEAQYF. The CDR3, as DNA: TGTGCCAGCAGTCTCGGGACTAGTCATGAAGCGCAGTATTTT.

V usage is TRBV5-6 and J usage is TRBJ1-5; no firm D call. Germline loops: CDR1 SGHDT, CDR2 YYEEEE. The V and J ends lost 4 bases and 3 bases respectively, with 14 bases between them. The CDR3 loop spans 15 amino acids. The CDR3 bases are TGTGCCAGCAGCCTACGTCGGGTCTACAATCAGCCCCAGCATTTT. It yields the protein CASSLRRVYNQPQHF.